These T cell receptor beta chains were read from a single sample in a study of blood T cell repertoires in COVID-19. Sequenced by immunoSEQ multiplex PCR; TCRdb stores in-frame clones only, minus some. The table has 140,000 to 150,000 clones, approximately 83% seen once; the top ten hold around 8%. Specimen: peripheral blood. The receptors shown here come from a woman aged 55-69 years with COVID-19, enrolled during active disease. CDR3s include the opening cysteine and the closing phenylalanine or tryptophan. The order of the fields is V gene, J gene, D gene, CDR3 protein. D genes are given only for firm matches.

>TRBV9|TRBJ2-3|TRBD1
CASSVGDRYTDTQYF
>TRBV6-6|TRBJ1-4|.
CASQGGGNEKLFF
>TRBV27|TRBJ2-7|TRBD1
CASRPQRGQGYEQYF
>TRBV14|TRBJ1-2|.
CASSNIQTNYGYTF
>TRBV24-1|TRBJ2-3|.
CATSDPGTDTQYF
>TRBV7-9|TRBJ2-1|TRBD2
CASSLEAGGPAAFF
>TRBV5-5|TRBJ1-1|.
CASSLGYGGLGTYTEAFF
>TRBV6-6|TRBJ1-3|TRBD1
CASSSGGTGYGNTIYF
>TRBV24-1|TRBJ2-7|.
CATSDLFGLRVYEQYF
>TRBV7-8|TRBJ2-3|TRBD2
CASSLVSGGTDTQYF
>TRBV18|TRBJ2-1|.
CASSPPQGWDEQFF
>TRBV14|TRBJ2-1|.
CASSQGGGGDYNEQFF
>TRBV18|TRBJ1-2|.
CASSPVTHRENYGYTF
>TRBV11-2|TRBJ1-6|.
CASSLQVFSYNSPLHF
>TRBV6-5|TRBJ2-7|TRBD1
CASSYSGQGYEQYF
>TRBV6-2/TRBV6-3|TRBJ1-2|TRBD1
CASRPWTGPSYGYTF
>TRBV19|TRBJ1-5|.
CATSMVWHQPQHF
>TRBV6-2/TRBV6-3|TRBJ1-2|.
CASSYSLVGYTF